This entry features one TCR beta chain sequence. Its antigen is still unknown. The sample originates from a study of PD-1 blockade in classical Hodgkin lymphoma. Germline loops: CDR1 KGHSH, CDR2 LQKENI. V lost 3 bases and J lost 4, with 15 bases in between. The CDR3 contains 15 residues. Each of the patients experienced relapse following autologous stem cell transplantation, and their brentuximab vedotin exposure differed. Data came from immunoSEQ multiplex PCR; TCRdb stores just in-frame clones and leaves some out. The table has under 70,000 clones, 60% to 80% seen once; the top ten hold approximately 9.1%. Overall study results and limits: Individuals who commenced nivolumab within less than 1 year of ASCT were excluded.

The genes are TRBV18 and TRBJ1-2; maybe TRBD1 (5 bases). The source of this sequence is a human donor with classical Hodgkin lymphoma. The specimen comprised peripheral blood mononuclear cells (PBMCs), sampled before the second cycle of nivolumab. CDR3 loop: CASSPRQGGTYGYTF. In DNA form, the CDR3 reads TGTGCCAGCTCACCGAGGCAGGGAGGCACCTATGGCTACACCTTC.